This T cell receptor beta chain was identified during a study of T cell repertoires in cytomegalovirus infection. The wider study: Indicated by public TCR beta signatures were CMV infection and matching HLA type.

Findings and caveats of the study: Dominating the ex vivo response were HLA-C-restricted CMV-specific TCR beta clonotypes.

TCRdb re-called the reads with MiXCR, one entry per CDR3 protein. Here the sample spans some 170,000 distinct CDR3 sequences, roughly 15% being singletons. V was clipped by 4 bases and J by 7 bases; unmatched bases: 3. This CDR3 comprises 12 residues. Germline values: CDR1 SGHDT, CDR2 YYEEEE. This clonotype has only a few counts. Its specificity is unknown. The chain recombines TRBV5-6 with TRBJ2-3; 7 bases fit TRBD2. Material: CD8+ T cells from PBMCs. This receptor was obtained from a human donor in good health (CMV status not recorded). Some clones in this sample may be carry-over from other donors' samples. CDR3 sequence (DNA): TGTGCCAGCAGCAGCGGGACTTATACGCAGTATTTT. This gives the protein CASSSGTYTQYF.